The rows below give T cell receptor beta chains drawn from one sample of a study of T-cell memory formation after mild COVID-19. TCRdb analysed the 5' RACE reads with MiXCR anew, one entry per CDR3 protein. The profile shows 470,000 or so distinct CDR3 sequences, under 20% of them singletons. Sequenced material: PBMCs or a T cell subset sorted from them (not recorded which). These receptors were taken from a young man who had mild COVID-19 (a few samples of this study predate the infection). Cell type and time point are not known. Both conserved end residues are part of each CDR3. Each record gives: D gene, clone size, V gene, J gene, CDR3 DNA, CDR3 protein. D genes are given only for firm matches. Clone size, where shown, is once, few, many, or a class for clones that have expanded.

-	-	TRBV7-3	TRBJ2-2	TGTGCCAGCAGCTTAACGGAGGTCGACACCGGGGAGCTGTTTTTT	CASSLTEVDTGELFF
TRBD1	-	TRBV6-6	TRBJ2-5	TGTGCCAGCAGTTACCGGACAGGGGAGCCCCAAGAGACCCAGTACTTC	CASSYRTGEPQETQYF
TRBD1	few	TRBV19	TRBJ1-2	TGTGCCAGTACTCCGGACAGGTTCTATGGCTACACCTTC	CASTPDRFYGYTF
-	-	TRBV10-2	TRBJ1-1	TGCGCCAGCAGTGAGTGGTTCCAGATGAACACTGAAGCTTTCTTT	CASSEWFQMNTEAFF
-	once	TRBV18	TRBJ2-1	TGTGCCAGCTCACCGACCCCATCGTATGAGCAGTTCTTC	CASSPTPSYEQFF
-	-	TRBV5-6	TRBJ2-2	TGTGCCAGCAGCTTGTCCAGGGGAGGCACCGGGGAGCTGTTTTTT	CASSLSRGGTGELFF
TRBD1	few	TRBV12-3/TRBV12-4	TRBJ2-1	TGTGCCAGCAGTTTCAGGGACAGGGTCTTCGATGAGCAGTTCTTC	CASSFRDRVFDEQFF
TRBD1	few	TRBV18	TRBJ2-1	TGTGCCAGCTCAACAACTCCGGGACAGAGAAATGAGCAGTTCTTC	CASSTTPGQRNEQFF
-	few	TRBV4-3	TRBJ2-6	TGCGCCAGCAGCCAAGATCACGGCTCTGGGGCCAACGTCCTGACTTTC	CASSQDHGSGANVLTF
-	-	TRBV20-1	TRBJ2-3	TGCAGTGCTGCCCGGGACAGCACAGATACGCAGTATTTT	CSAARDSTDTQYF
-	few	TRBV24-1	TRBJ2-1	TGTGCCACCAGTGATTTACCTAACAATGAGCAGTTCTTC	CATSDLPNNEQFF
-	-	TRBV5-1	TRBJ1-1	TGCGCCAGCAGCCAGGTGGGGGCGACAGACGGGGCTTTCTTT	CASSQVGATDGAFF
-	-	TRBV5-5	TRBJ2-2	TGTGCCAGCAGCTTGGTTCGAAGAAACACCGGGGAGCTGTTTTTT	CASSLVRRNTGELFF
-	many	TRBV7-3	TRBJ2-1	TGTGCCAGCAGCCCTGGAGAGTACTACAATGAGCAGTTCTTC	CASSPGEYYNEQFF
-	many	TRBV6-5	TRBJ1-2	TGTGCCAGCAGTTACTCTGGAGGTGGCTACACCTTC	CASSYSGGGYTF
-	-	TRBV29-1	TRBJ2-2	TGCAGCGTTGAGAGGGGGGATCTGAACACCGGGGAGCTGTTTTTT	CSVERGDLNTGELFF
-	-	TRBV7-8	TRBJ2-1	TGTGCCAGCACTGGAATCGTGGGCAACTACAATGAGCAGTTCTTC	CASTGIVGNYNEQFF
TRBD1	few	TRBV5-1	TRBJ2-7	TGCGCCAGCAGCTTTTACAGGGGATACGAGCAGTACTTC	CASSFYRGYEQYF
TRBD1	many	TRBV9	TRBJ1-1	TGTGCCAGCAGCGTGGGGAGTCCAGGGGGGACTGAAGCTTTCTTT	CASSVGSPGGTEAFF
TRBD1	few	TRBV7-6	TRBJ2-2	TGTGCCAGCAGCTTAACCCCCCTCCCGGGACAGGGGTACACCGGGGAGCTGTTTTTT	CASSLTPLPGQGYTGELFF
-	few	TRBV29-1	TRBJ2-7	TGCAGCGTTGAAGAAAGTTCAGCAGGGCTGGGGCGCGGGCAGTACTTC	CSVEESSAGLGRGQYF
-	-	TRBV29-1	TRBJ2-5	TGCAGCGTGAGAGGGGCGGGGGAGACCCAGTACTTC	CSVRGAGETQYF
-	-	TRBV12-3/TRBV12-4	TRBJ2-1	TGTGCCAGCAGTGGAAGCGTGACCTACAATGAGCAGTTCTTC	CASSGSVTYNEQFF
-	-	TRBV6-5	TRBJ1-1	TGTGCCAGCAGTTACAAGAACACTGAAGCTTTCTTT	CASSYKNTEAFF
TRBD1	-	TRBV25-1	TRBJ2-3	TGTGCCAGCAGTGGGAGCCAGGGGGTTTCAGATACGCAGTATTTT	CASSGSQGVSDTQYF
-	few	TRBV5-1	TRBJ1-1	TGCGCCAGCAGCCACGGACAGAACACTGAAGCTTTCTTT	CASSHGQNTEAFF
-	many	TRBV24-1	TRBJ1-5	TGTGCCACCAGTGAAGCAGGGCGCAATCAGCCCCAGCATTTT	CATSEAGRNQPQHF
-	-	TRBV29-1	TRBJ2-1	TGCAGCGTTGTCCACCTCAATGAGCAGTTCTTC	CSVVHLNEQFF
-	few	TRBV6-2/TRBV6-3	TRBJ1-1	TGTGCCAGCAGTTACGGGTACACTGAAGCTTTCTTT	CASSYGYTEAFF
-	many	TRBV5-1	TRBJ2-1	TGTGCCAGCAGCTTAGCCCGTGGAGGTGAGCAGTTCTTC	CASSLARGGEQFF
-	-	TRBV20-1	TRBJ2-7	TGCAGTGCTAGAACCATTGGGGGCAGGAGACGGCTAGGGGAGCAGTACTTC	CSARTIGGRRRLGEQYF
-	-	TRBV5-8	TRBJ1-2	TGTGCCAGCAGCCCGGTTGGGACTGCTAACTATGGCTACACCTTC	CASSPVGTANYGYTF
-	-	TRBV2	TRBJ1-5	TGTGCCAGCAGCGGACCCGGAGTTAGCAATCAGCCCCAGCATTTT	CASSGPGVSNQPQHF
TRBD2	few	TRBV10-3	TRBJ2-7	TGTGCCATCAGTGACTGGGAGGGGAACGAGCAGTACTTC	CAISDWEGNEQYF
-	many	TRBV5-1	TRBJ2-6	TGCGCCAGCAGCTTGGAGGTCGTGCCTGGGGCCAACGTCCTGACTTTC	CASSLEVVPGANVLTF
TRBD1	-	TRBV29-1	TRBJ2-1	TGCAGCGCGACAGGGAAGACGCACAATGAGCAGTTCTTC	CSATGKTHNEQFF
TRBD1	few	TRBV20-1	TRBJ1-5	TGCAGTGCTAGAGCTTTGGGGACAGTAAATCAGCCCCAGCATTTT	CSARALGTVNQPQHF
TRBD1	once	TRBV10-1	TRBJ2-7	TGCGCCACCTCCCGGGACAGTCTCGGAGAGCAGTACTTC	CATSRDSLGEQYF
TRBD1	few	TRBV20-1	TRBJ2-5	TGCAGTGCTAGCAAGACCGGGACAGGGGACGGAGGGACCCAGTACTTC	CSASKTGTGDGGTQYF
TRBD1	-	TRBV28	TRBJ1-2	TGTGCCAGCAGTGGACAGGGAGGGCATGGCTACACCTTC	CASSGQGGHGYTF
-	-	TRBV5-5	TRBJ2-3	TGTGCCAGCAGCTTGCTCGCTACCTCAGATACGCAGTATTTT	CASSLLATSDTQYF
-	-	TRBV6-2/TRBV6-3	TRBJ1-5	TGTGCCAGCAGTTACGGGGAATGGCAGCCCCAGCATTTT	CASSYGEWQPQHF
TRBD2	-	TRBV6-1	TRBJ2-1	TGTGCCAGCAGTCCTTATCCGACTAGCGGGGGACGGGATGAGCAGTTCTTC	CASSPYPTSGGRDEQFF
-	-	TRBV7-9	TRBJ2-3	TGTGCCAGCAGCCCCCTCGGACGCACAGATACGCAGTATTTT	CASSPLGRTDTQYF